This T cell receptor beta chain derives from a study of CD8 T cells in ankylosing spondylitis (dated by TCRdb to about 2017). Study-wide context: The study set out to find disease-linked TCR variants by profiling T cell receptor beta repertoires in ankylosing spondylitis patients and healthy donors. In total, the full study cohort was made up of some 100 healthy donors and 25 or so ankylosing spondylitis patients. Peripheral blood samples were taken, and synovial fluid was additionally collected from ankylosing spondylitis patients. The investigation overall reported the following: The disease-linked clones were reported as significantly enriched in matched synovial fluid samples from ankylosing spondylitis patients. A TCR beta motif made up of several highly homologous amino acid variants appeared to be characteristic of blood from ankylosing spondylitis patients. Some TCR beta motif variants had previously been reported in synovial fluid and blood of reactive arthritis patients, which suggested common disease-initiation mechanisms. A CD8+ phenotype was shown by the disease-linked clones, which were found at relatively low frequencies in peripheral blood.

Many counts were recorded for this clonotype. It lacks a known antigen. Within one base of it there is no much larger clone, and no base qualities were kept. Counted from cysteine to phenylalanine, this CDR3 has 16 amino acids. CDR3 DNA only is kept here, 48 bases in frame from base 1. V loses 3 bases of germline sequence and J loses 3 bases, and the interval between the two ends is 15 bases. TCRdb lists the instrument as Illumina HiSeq 2500. Quantitative 5'-RACE with molecular barcodes was the method used to prepare the TCR beta libraries. In the paper's pipeline: To identify disease-linked TCR variants, a new computational method was used, one built on a probabilistic model of VDJ rearrangement. TCRdb handled the public reads itself, with Q25 trimming in fastp and clone calling in MiXCR, and kept productive beta chains. When rows share a CDR3 protein, they turn into one entry using the most common DNA and genes. TCRdb assigned the V and J calls; the authors' analysis was not used. This sample is represented by around 230,000 distinct CDR3 sequences; less than 10% of them were singletons. The biggest ten clones account for approximately 7% of the sample.

The chain links TRBV12-3 or TRBV12-4 with TRBJ1-5, with TRBD1 as a weak D call on 5 bases. Input material: blood, either unsorted or a sorted T cell fraction (not recorded which). This clonotype was obtained from a male donor with ankylosing spondylitis or in good health (not recorded which). The CDR3 is CASSLPTGLLNQPQHF. The bases read TGTGCCAGCAGTTTGCCCACAGGACTACTCAATCAGCCCCAGCATTTT.